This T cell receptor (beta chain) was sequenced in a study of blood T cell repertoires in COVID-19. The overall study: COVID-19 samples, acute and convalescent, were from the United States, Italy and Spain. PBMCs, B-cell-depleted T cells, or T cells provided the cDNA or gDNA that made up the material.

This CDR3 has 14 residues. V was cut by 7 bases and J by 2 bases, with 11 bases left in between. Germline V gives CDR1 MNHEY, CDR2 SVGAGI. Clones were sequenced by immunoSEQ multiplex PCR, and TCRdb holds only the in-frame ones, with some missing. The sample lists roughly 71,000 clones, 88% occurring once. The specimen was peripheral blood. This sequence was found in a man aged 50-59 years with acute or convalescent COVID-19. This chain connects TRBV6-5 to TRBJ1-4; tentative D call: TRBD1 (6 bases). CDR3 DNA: TGTGCCAGCATGGCGGGGGGCACTAATGAAAAACTGTTTTTT. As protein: CASMAGGTNEKLFF.